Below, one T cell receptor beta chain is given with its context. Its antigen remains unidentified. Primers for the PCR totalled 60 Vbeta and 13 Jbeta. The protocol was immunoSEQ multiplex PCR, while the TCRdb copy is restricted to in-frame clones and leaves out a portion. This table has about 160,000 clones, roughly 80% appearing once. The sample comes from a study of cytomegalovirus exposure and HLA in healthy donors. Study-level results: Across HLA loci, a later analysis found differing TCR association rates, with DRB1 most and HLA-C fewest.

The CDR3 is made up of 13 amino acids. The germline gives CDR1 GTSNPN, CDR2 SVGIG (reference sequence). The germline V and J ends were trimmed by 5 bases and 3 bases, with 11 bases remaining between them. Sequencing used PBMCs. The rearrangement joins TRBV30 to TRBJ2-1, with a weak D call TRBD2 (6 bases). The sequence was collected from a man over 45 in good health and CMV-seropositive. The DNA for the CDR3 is TGTGCCTGGTCCCTAGCGAGCTACAATGAGCAGTTCTTC. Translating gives CAWSLASYNEQFF.